One sample yielded the 21 T cell receptor beta chains listed below, sequenced in a study of radiation and T cells in renal cell carcinoma (dated by TCRdb to about 2020). To prepare the library, the immunoSEQ multiplex PCR assay was applied. This immuneACCESS table, as held by TCRdb, lists in-frame sequences with V and J called but not all clones. Of the missing ones, under half trace to an unresolved V gene in checked studies; the others have no known cause. A total of about 150,000 clones appear in this sample, around nine tenths of them only once. Together, the top ten hold 12% of the sample. The meaning of the sample's time point label: baseline pretreatment blood. The treatment or condition label corresponds to: 15 Gy SBRT to primary tumor, nephrectomy 4 weeks later. The specimen comprised blood, sampled from a patient whose treatment included radiotherapy and nephrectomy. Source of these receptors: a woman in her fifties or sixties with renal cell carcinoma.

Worth noting for this clone: Relative to the germline gene, one junction end is altered; a read error may explain this. Other DNA sequences from this sample encode an identical CDR3 as well. CDR3 sequence reads: CASSLAGGTDTQYF. The CDR3 DNA is TGTGCCAGCAGTTTAGCGGGGGGAACAGATACGCAGTATTTT. The rearrangement links TRBV7-2 to TRBJ2-3, with TRBD2 identical over 10 bases. CDR1 is SGHTA and CDR2 is FQGNSA in the germline V gene. The CDR3 covers 14 residues.

The chain combines TRBV6-6 with TRBJ1-1; 8 bases align to TRBD1. Trimming removed 7 bases from V and 6 bases from J; junction bases left unmatched: 10. Germline V CDR1 and CDR2: MNHNY, SVGAGI (reference sequence). The CDR3 extends over 14 amino acids. The CDR3 reads CASTLPDRASEAFF. CDR3 DNA: TGTGCCAGCACCCTCCCGGACAGGGCTTCTGAAGCTTTCTTT.

CDR3 coding DNA: TGCGCCAGCAGCTTGGAGGTGGCCTCAACCGGCGGCTACACCTTC. Protein product: CASSLEVASTGGYTF. The chain employs TRBV5-1 and TRBJ1-2; D uncertain. V lost 0 bases to trimming and J lost 8 bases, with 17 bases between them. The CDR3 is 15 residues long. Germline loops: CDR1 SGHRS, CDR2 YFSETQ.

The gene calls are TRBV11-2 and TRBJ2-1, with D tentatively TRBD2 (5 bases). V was clipped by 7 bases and J by 8 bases, with 12 bases between them. Looked up from germline, CDR1 is SGHAT and CDR2 is FQNNGV. The length of the CDR3 is 12 residues. CDR3 sequence: CASTEGSDEQFF. The CDR3 coding sequence is TGTGCCAGCACCGAAGGGAGCGATGAGCAGTTCTTC.

The chain employs TRBV5-1 and TRBJ2-3; D uncertain. The V gene lost 0 bases and the J gene lost 2 bases, with 7 bases spanning the gap. The length of the CDR3 is 14 residues. Germline V lookup: CDR1 SGHRS, CDR2 YFSETQ. CDR3: CASSLDESTDTQYF. CDR3 sequence (DNA): TGCGCCAGCAGCTTGGATGAGTCCACAGATACGCAGTATTTT. The full variable domain, with the rest looked up from reference TRBV5-1 and TRBJ2-3, is KAGVTQTPRYLIKTRGQQVTLSCSPISGHRSVSWYQQTPGQGLQFLFEYFSETQRNKGNFPGRFSGRQFSNSRSEMNVSTLELGDSALYLCASSLDESTDTQYFGPGTRLTVL.

The V call is TRBV6-6, the J call TRBJ2-5; D perhaps matches TRBD1 (6 bases). Germline CDR1 reads MNHNY; CDR2 reads SVGAGI (reference sequence). V was pared by 2 bases and J by 1 base, with 8 bases between. This CDR3 has 14 amino acids. The CDR3 here is CASSYPDSQETQYF. CDR3 coding DNA: TGTGCCAGCAGTTACCCGGACAGCCAAGAGACCCAGTACTTC.

CDR3 DNA: TGTGCCAGCTCAGACAGCAGGAACACTGAAGCTTTCTTT. This sequence encodes CASSDSRNTEAFF. The rearrangement uses TRBV18 and TRBJ1-1, with D perhaps TRBD1 (5 bases). The CDR3 sequence is 13 residues long. The V and J ends lost 5 bases and 1 base respectively, with 8 bases between them. CDR1 is KGHSH and CDR2 is LQKENI in the germline V gene.

V and J are TRBV7-3 and TRBJ1-1; 8 nucleotides align to TRBD1. The CDR3 sequence is 13 residues long. CDR1 and CDR2 from the germline V gene are SGHTA and FQGTGA. V lost 4 bases, J lost 6 bases, and 4 bases stayed unmatched. The CDR3 loop is CASSSDRGAEAFF. Written as DNA, the CDR3 is TGTGCCAGCAGCTCCGACAGGGGCGCTGAAGCTTTCTTT.

This chain uses TRBV30 with TRBJ1-3; D ambiguous. The V gene's germline CDR1 is GTSNPN and CDR2 SVGIG (reference sequence). This CDR3 has 14 amino acids. V was shortened by 4 bases and J by 2 bases, with 12 bases between the two germline ends. The CDR3 sequence: CAWNLGGTGNTIYF. CDR3 bases: TGTGCCTGGAACCTGGGAGGGACTGGAAACACCATATATTTT.

The genes are TRBV6-5 and TRBJ2-7; no clear D gene. V lost 0 bases, J lost 0 bases, and 12 bases lay in between. Looked up from germline, CDR1 is MNHEY and CDR2 is SVGAGI. The CDR3 is 16 amino acids. The CDR3: CASSYSSRQVSYEQYF. CDR3 DNA: TGTGCCAGCAGTTACTCATCTCGGCAGGTCTCCTACGAGCAGTACTTC.

The rearrangement uses TRBV7-2 and TRBJ1-2; no clear D. The CDR3 covers 16 residues. Germline V gives CDR1 SGHTA, CDR2 FQGNSA. V dropped 5 bases and J dropped 0 bases, with 16 bases sitting between them. The CDR3 DNA follows: TGTGCCAGCAGCGCAATGGAAGCTCTTGCTAACTATGGCTACACCTTC. This sequence encodes CASSAMEALANYGYTF.

This clone came up once. The chain has TRBV7-6 and TRBJ1-5; D is unresolved. Trimming stripped 5 bases from V and 1 base from J, with 9 bases between. The length of the CDR3 is 14 residues. CDR1 SGHVS and CDR2 FNYEAQ come from the germline V gene. CDR3 loop: CASSLQPSNQPQHF. CDR3 nucleotides: TGTGCCAGCAGCCTCCAACCCAGCAATCAGCCCCAGCATTTT.

The chain couples TRBV6-6 to TRBJ2-7; tentative D call: TRBD1 (5 bases). Trimming removed 5 bases from V and 8 bases from J, with 10 bases in between. The CDR3 runs to 11 residues. The germline CDR1 and CDR2 sequences are MNHNY and SVGAGI (reference sequence). CDR3: CASSGQVKQYF. In nucleotides, the CDR3 is TGTGCCAGCAGTGGACAAGTCAAGCAGTACTTC.

This chain joins TRBV7-3 and TRBJ2-3; no clear D gene. The ends were cut back, 1 base at V and 2 bases at J, with 7 bases in the middle. This CDR3 has 14 residues. The germline gives CDR1 SGHTA, CDR2 FQGTGA. The CDR3 nucleotides are TGTGCCAGCAGCTTAAATGGCCTCACAGATACGCAGTATTTT. Protein sequence: CASSLNGLTDTQYF. Full variable domain (remainder filled in from reference TRBV7-3 and TRBJ2-3): GAGVSQTPSNKVTEKGKYVELRCDPISGHTALYWYRQSLGQGPEFLIYFQGTGAADDSGLPNDRFFAVRPEGSVSTLKIQRTERGDSAVYLCASSLNGLTDTQYFGPGTRLTVL.

This clone was seen a single time. This sample also contains other DNA sequences that code for the same CDR3. CDR3 sequence reads: CASSILAEETQYF. As DNA, the CDR3 is TGTGCCAGTAGTATCCTGGCAGAAGAGACCCAGTACTTC. J is TRBJ2-5 and V is TRBV19, with D unclear. The germline CDR1 and CDR2 sequences are LNHDA and SQIVND (reference sequence). This CDR3 is 13 amino acids long. V lost 3 bases, J lost 3 bases, and 8 bases lay in between.

The chain has TRBV19 and TRBJ2-3; 8 bases match TRBD2. The CDR3 consists of 14 residues. J was trimmed by 6 bases and V by 7 bases; bases with no gene match: 9. Germline V CDR1 and CDR2: LNHDA, SQIVND (reference sequence). CDR3: CASNPTGLEDTQYF. The CDR3 DNA is TGTGCCAGTAACCCGACGGGACTAGAGGATACGCAGTATTTT. Using reference TRBV19 and TRBJ2-3 for the parts outside the CDR3, the full variable domain is DGGITQSPKYLFRKEGQNVTLSCEQNLNHDAMYWYRQDPGQGLRLIYYSQIVNDFQKGDIAEGYSVSREKKESFPLTVTSAQKNPTAFYLCASNPTGLEDTQYFGPGTRLTVL.

The genes are TRBV10-3 and TRBJ1-1, with 8 bases that match TRBD1. The V gene's germline CDR1 is ENHRY and CDR2 SYGVKD. The J segment lost 3 bases and the V segment lost 8 bases, leaving 8 bases of the junction unmatched. The CDR3 is made up of 14 amino acids. Written as DNA, the CDR3 is TGTGCCATCTCCCGGGGGGGACAGGACACTGAAGCTTTCTTT. Translating gives CAISRGGQDTEAFF.

The chain uses TRBV4-3 and TRBJ2-7; 13 positions agree with TRBD2. CDR1 and CDR2 from the germline V gene are LGHNA and YSLEER. The CDR3 loop spans 16 amino acids. J was trimmed by 0 bases and V by 4 bases; bases with no gene match: 3. CDR3 region: CASSLGTSGVSYEQYF. In DNA form, the CDR3 reads TGCGCCAGCAGCCTTGGGACTAGCGGGGTCTCCTACGAGCAGTACTTC.

This rearrangement joins TRBV6-1 to TRBJ2-5; 9 positions match TRBD1. CDR3 length: 14 amino acids. CDR1 MNHNS and CDR2 SASEGT come from the germline V gene. V was clipped by 9 bases and J by 5 bases; unmatched bases: 10. CDR3 sequence reads: CASRQGEVKETQYF. In DNA, the CDR3 is TGTGCCAGTCGACAGGGGGAAGTGAAGGAGACCCAGTACTTC.

The DNA of the CDR3 is TGCGCCAGCAGCTTGGCCCTGGGTGGACAAACATACGAGCAGTACTTC. It encodes CASSLALGGQTYEQYF. The chain recombines TRBV5-1 with TRBJ2-7; maybe TRBD1 (5 bases). Germline loops: CDR1 SGHRS, CDR2 YFSETQ. This CDR3 has 16 amino acids. The V and J ends lost 0 bases and 4 bases respectively, with 17 bases between them. The complete variable domain, with remaining parts taken from reference TRBV5-1 and TRBJ2-7, reads KAGVTQTPRYLIKTRGQQVTLSCSPISGHRSVSWYQQTPGQGLQFLFEYFSETQRNKGNFPGRFSGRQFSNSRSEMNVSTLELGDSALYLCASSLALGGQTYEQYFGPGTRLTVT.

The V gene is TRBV9, the J gene TRBJ2-1; 12 bases agree with TRBD2. Germline lookup yields CDR1 SGDLS and CDR2 YYNGEE. V was clipped by 4 bases and J by 5 bases; unmatched bases: 4. The CDR3 loop spans 15 amino acids. The CDR3 nucleotides read TGTGCCAGCAGCCCTAGACTAGCGGGGGACAATGAGCAGTTCTTC. Its protein is CASSPRLAGDNEQFF.